The 18 T cell receptor beta chains listed next were all sequenced from one sample in a study of lymphopenia after photon versus proton radiotherapy. Method: immunoSEQ multiplex PCR; TCRdb's copy keeps in-frame clones and lacks some. The sample lists over 35,000 clones; under 85% were seen once. This sample comprised peripheral blood, obtained from a patient treated with proton-based radiotherapy. Receptors were obtained from a woman between 65 and 79 years old with pancreatic cancer.

The chain couples TRBV28 to TRBJ2-1; D perhaps matches TRBD1 (6 bases). CDR1 is MDHEN, CDR2 SYDVKM, per germline. V lost 6 bases and J 7 bases, leaving 25 bases between the germline ends. The CDR3 is 17 amino acids. The CDR3, as DNA: TGTGCCAGCAGCCCTACCGTCGACAGGAGTCCAATTAATGAGCAGTTCTTC. Translating gives CASSPTVDRSPINEQFF.

This chain uses TRBV30 with TRBJ1-2; D not resolved. The CDR3 has 11 residues. Germline-derived CDR1 and CDR2 are GTSNPN and SVGIG (reference sequence). V was pared by 2 bases and J by 7 bases, with 8 bases between. CDR3 in amino acids: CAWSSSAGYTF. Written as DNA, the CDR3 is TGTGCCTGGAGTTCCTCGGCTGGCTACACCTTC.

The V gene is TRBV29-1, the J gene TRBJ2-3; tentative D call: TRBD1 (6 bases). With 0 bases removed from V and 6 bases from J, the gap between germline ends came to 16 bases. This CDR3 is 15 amino acids long. In germline, CDR1 is SQVTM, CDR2 ANQGSEA. CDR3 DNA: TGCAGCGTTGAAGAAGGCCAGGGGAAGGCCGATACGCAGTATTTT. Its translation is CSVEEGQGKADTQYF.

The chain joins TRBV14 to TRBJ1-4, with D unclear. The CDR3 extends over 16 amino acids. Trimming shortened V by 3 bases and J by 0 bases, and 11 bases separated the two germline ends. CDR1 is SGHDN, CDR2 FVKESK, per germline. For the CDR3, the DNA is TGTGCCAGCAGCCATCGATCTAGTGCAACTAATGAAAAACTGTTTTTT. Translated, it gives CASSHRSSATNEKLFF. The full variable domain, with the rest looked up from reference TRBV14 and TRBJ1-4, is EAGVTQFPSHSVIEKGQTVTLRCDPISGHDNLYWYRRVMGKEIKFLLHFVKESKQDESGMPNNRFLAERTGGTYSTLKVQPAELEDSGVYFCASSHRSSATNEKLFFGSGTQLSVL.

This chain connects TRBV27 to TRBJ2-3; 8 bases match TRBD1. Germline-derived CDR1 and CDR2 are MNHEY and SMNVEV (reference sequence). The CDR3 length is 16 residues. V gave up 5 bases and J gave up 5 bases; unmatched junction bases: 12. CDR3 in amino acids: CASSPTPGGAEDTQYF. The CDR3 DNA sequence: TGTGCCAGCAGTCCAACACCAGGGGGCGCGGAAGATACGCAGTATTTT.

This chain uses TRBV15 with TRBJ2-1; 8 nucleotides align to TRBD2. The CDR3 is made up of 15 amino acids. V shed 1 base and J 9 bases; nucleotides not matched to a gene: 8. Looked up from germline, CDR1 is LNHNV and CDR2 is YYDKDF (reference sequence). The CDR3 loop is CATSRAPAGVREQFF. For the CDR3, the DNA is TGTGCCACCAGCAGAGCACCAGCGGGAGTCCGTGAGCAGTTCTTC. Supplemented by reference TRBV15 and TRBJ2-1, the full variable domain reads DAMVIQNPRYQVTQFGKPVTLSCSQTLNHNVMYWYQQKSSQAPKLLFHYYDKDFNNEADTPDNFQSRRPNTSFCFLDIRSPGLGDTAMYLCATSRAPAGVREQFFGPGTRLTVL.

The V call is TRBV27, the J call TRBJ2-7; 7 bases map to TRBD1. The V segment lost 5 bases and the J segment 12 bases; nucleotides outside the gene matches: 25. The CDR3 loop spans 17 amino acids. CDR1 and CDR2 from the germline V gene are MNHEY and SMNVEV (reference sequence). The CDR3 loop is CASSVQSGGGGNYRWYF. The CDR3 DNA reads as TGTGCCAGCAGTGTGCAATCAGGGGGTGGGGGTAATTATCGTTGGTACTTC.

CDR3: CASSGQGAGELFF. Here the CDR3 DNA reads TGTGCCAGTAGTGGACAGGGGGCCGGGGAGCTGTTTTTT. This chain joins TRBV19 and TRBJ2-2; TRBD1 matches at 10 bases. CDR3 length equals 13 residues. Germline CDR1 reads LNHDA; CDR2 reads SQIVND (reference sequence). Trimming took 5 bases from V and 6 from J; bases not matched to a gene: 0.

V gene TRBV5-1 combines with J gene TRBJ1-1; D ambiguous. Germline V gene data show CDR1 as SGHRS and CDR2 as YFSETQ. This CDR3 contains 14 residues. The V end lost 0 bases, the J end lost 1 base, and 7 bases lay between the germline ends. CDR3 in DNA: TGCGCCAGCAGCTTGGGACAAAAGAACACTGAAGCTTTCTTT. It yields the protein CASSLGQKNTEAFF.

The rearrangement joins TRBV19 to TRBJ1-1; no reliable D call. Deletions cut 1 base from V and 0 bases from J, with 9 bases between. This CDR3 region has 15 residues. The germline V gene encodes CDR1 LNHDA and CDR2 SQIVND (reference sequence). The CDR3 protein is CASSIGPAVNTEAFF. For the CDR3, the DNA is TGTGCCAGTAGTATAGGCCCAGCAGTGAACACTGAAGCTTTCTTT.

This clone was detected only a few times. The chain carries TRBV13 and TRBJ1-1; possibly TRBD1 for D (6 bases). The germline V gene encodes CDR1 PRHDT and CDR2 FYEKMQ (reference sequence). V lost 6 bases to trimming and J lost 3 bases, with 14 bases between them. The CDR3 runs to 14 residues. The CDR3 protein is CASRSGQTDTEAFF. The CDR3, as DNA: TGTGCCAGCAGATCCGGACAGACCGACACTGAAGCTTTCTTT.

V and J are TRBV7-3 and TRBJ2-3; no reliable D call. The V gene's germline CDR1 is SGHTA and CDR2 FQGTGA. V lost 5 bases, J lost 6 bases, and 9 bases lay in between. The CDR3 has 12 amino acids. Here the CDR3 reads CASSRGRDTQYF. The CDR3 nucleotides are TGTGCCAGCAGCCGCGGTCGGGATACGCAGTATTTT. The full variable domain, rest sourced from reference TRBV7-3 and TRBJ2-3, is GAGVSQTPSNKVTEKGKYVELRCDPISGHTALYWYRQSLGQGPEFLIYFQGTGAADDSGLPNDRFFAVRPEGSVSTLKIQRTERGDSAVYLCASSRGRDTQYFGPGTRLTVL.

The CDR3 nucleotides are TGTGCCAGCAGCTTCTCGCTCAGGGGTGACACCGGGGAGCTGTTTTTT. It is translated as CASSFSLRGDTGELFF. The chain has TRBV5-6 and TRBJ2-2, with D possibly matching TRBD1 (6 bases). Germline V gene data show CDR1 as SGHDT and CDR2 as YYEEEE. V gave up 2 bases and J gave up 3 bases, with 14 bases separating them. The CDR3 is 16 residues long. The full variable domain, rest sourced from reference TRBV5-6 and TRBJ2-2, is DAGVTQSPTHLIKTRGQQVTLRCSPKSGHDTVSWYQQALGQGPQFIFQYYEEEERQRGNFPDRFSGHQFPNYSSELNVNALLLGDSALYLCASSFSLRGDTGELFFGEGSRLTVL.

CDR3 region: CASSSLAGAYTDTQYF. CDR3 nucleotide sequence: TGTGCCAGCAGCTCATTAGCGGGAGCGTACACAGATACGCAGTATTTT. The rearrangement joins TRBV11-2 to TRBJ2-3, with 9 bases aligning to TRBD2. CDR3 length equals 16 residues. J gave up 2 bases and V 4 bases, and 7 bases lay outside the gene matches. Germline assignment: CDR1 SGHAT and CDR2 FQNNGV.

This sequence joins TRBV19 and TRBJ2-7; the D call may be TRBD1 or TRBD2 (7 bases each). The germline V and J ends were trimmed by 5 bases and 2 bases, with 19 bases remaining between them. The germline CDR1 and CDR2 sequences are LNHDA and SQIVND (reference sequence). This CDR3 comprises 16 residues. For the CDR3, the DNA is TGTGCCAGTAGTTCCCGTGGGAGGGACAGAACCTACGAGCAGTACTTC. Encoded protein: CASSSRGRDRTYEQYF. Based on the CDR3 plus reference TRBV19 and TRBJ2-7, the full variable domain is DGGITQSPKYLFRKEGQNVTLSCEQNLNHDAMYWYRQDPGQGLRLIYYSQIVNDFQKGDIAEGYSVSREKKESFPLTVTSAQKNPTAFYLCASSSRGRDRTYEQYFGPGTRLTVT.

The chain combines TRBV19 with TRBJ2-3; 12 bases match TRBD2. Germline lookup yields CDR1 LNHDA and CDR2 SQIVND (reference sequence). The CDR3 covers 16 residues. After removal of 1 base from V and 4 bases from J, the junction contained 3 bases not matched to a gene. The CDR3 DNA reads TGTGCCAGTAGTATAGGACTAGCGGGGGTATCAGATACGCAGTATTTT. Its translation is CASSIGLAGVSDTQYF.

The chain recombines TRBV9 with TRBJ2-3, with 8 bases lining up with TRBD2. V lost 2 bases, J lost 5 bases, and 4 bases stayed unmatched. The CDR3 loop spans 14 amino acids. Germline loops: CDR1 SGDLS, CDR2 YYNGEE. The DNA of the CDR3 is TGTGCCAGCAGCGTTAGCGGGAAACTAGATACGCAGTATTTT. Its protein product is CASSVSGKLDTQYF.

The CDR3 DNA is TGTGCCAGCAGTTTATCGGTACAGATATCGGATACGCAGTATTTT. This codes for CASSLSVQISDTQYF. The V and J genes are TRBV27 and TRBJ2-3; D gene uncertain. The CDR3 has 15 amino acids. Germline CDR1 and CDR2: MNHEY and SMNVEV (reference sequence). V was trimmed by 0 bases and J by 6 bases, leaving 13 bases between them.